The clone carrying this T cell receptor beta chain occurred many times. These data are taken from a study of early T cells in non-severe SARS-CoV-2 infection. Germline CDR1 DFQATT, CDR2 SNEGSKA (reference sequence). The ends were cut back, 3 bases at V and 10 bases at J, with 13 bases in the middle. CDR3 length: 12 residues. TCRdb called the 5' RACE reads again in MiXCR, with one record for every CDR3 protein. The table lists about 61,000 distinct CDR3 sequences, 9.5% to 14% of them singletons. V and J are TRBV20-1 and TRBJ2-1; D may be TRBD1 (6 bases). Material: whole blood. The clonotype originates from an adult who was a healthcare worker with PCR-confirmed SARS-CoV-2 infection or an uninfected control (not recorded which). The CDR3 nucleotides are TGCAGTGCTAGTTTTCAGGGGTCGGAGCAGTTCTTC. It codes for CSASFQGSEQFF.